Shown below are 16 T cell receptor beta chains from a single sample sequenced in a study of cytomegalovirus exposure and HLA in healthy donors. Generated by immunoSEQ multiplex PCR, the TCRdb table keeps only in-frame clones and is missing some. Among under 200,000 clones listed, 80% to 90% were seen once. The source material was PBMCs. The receptors originated from a young woman in good health and CMV-seronegative.

J is TRBJ2-1 and V is TRBV18; 9 bases agree with TRBD2. Losses at the gene ends were 2 bases for V and 4 bases for J; bases not matched to a gene: 6. CDR1 is KGHSH, CDR2 LQKENI, per germline. CDR3 length: 16 amino acids. CDR3 nucleotide sequence: TGTGCCAGCTCACCAACGGCTACTAGCGGGTACAATGAGCAGTTCTTC. It codes for CASSPTATSGYNEQFF.

V gene TRBV4-3 combines with J gene TRBJ1-6, with 7 bases aligning to TRBD1. Germline CDR1 LGHNA, CDR2 YSLEER. This CDR3 has 15 residues. V lost 0 bases, J lost 7 bases, and 3 bases stayed unmatched. CDR3 DNA sequence: TGCGCCAGCAGCCAAGAGGGACAGAAGAATTCACCCCTCCACTTT. This translates into CASSQEGQKNSPLHF.

This chain joins TRBV7-3 and TRBJ1-1; possible D gene TRBD1, 5 bases. V lost 2 bases to trimming and J lost 11 bases, with 12 bases between them. The CDR3 has 12 amino acids. The germline CDR1 and CDR2 sequences are SGHTA and FQGTGA. CDR3 residues: CASSLQGGVAFF. The CDR3 nucleotides are TGTGCCAGCAGCTTACAGGGTGGGGTTGCTTTCTTT. Supplemented by reference TRBV7-3 and TRBJ1-1, the full variable domain reads GAGVSQTPSNKVTEKGKYVELRCDPISGHTALYWYRQSLGQGPEFLIYFQGTGAADDSGLPNDRFFAVRPEGSVSTLKIQRTERGDSAVYLCASSLQGGVAFFGQGTRLTVV.

The V call is TRBV11-2, the J call TRBJ1-2, with D perhaps matching TRBD1 (5 bases). With 0 bases removed from V and 8 bases from J, the gap between germline ends came to 13 bases. This CDR3 is built from 14 residues. The germline CDR1 and CDR2 sequences are SGHAT and FQNNGV. The CDR3, as DNA: TGTGCCAGCAGCTTAGATCCCAGGGTTCGCGGCTACACCTTC. Amino acid sequence: CASSLDPRVRGYTF.

CDR3 loop: CASSVDSSAHEQYF. The CDR3 bases are TGTGCCAGCAGCGTAGATAGTAGCGCCCACGAGCAGTACTTC. The chain has TRBV9 and TRBJ2-7, with a tentative D call TRBD2 (5 bases). Germline V gene lookup returns CDR1 SGDLS and CDR2 YYNGEE. The length of the CDR3 is 14 residues. Trimming stripped 0 bases from V and 5 bases from J, with 12 bases between.

The V and J genes are TRBV30 and TRBJ2-5, with 10 bases that match TRBD1. The CDR3 runs 14 residues. Germline CDR1 and CDR2: GTSNPN and SVGIG (reference sequence). After removal of 7 bases from V and 5 bases from J, the junction contained 10 bases not matched to a gene. DNA of the CDR3: TGTGCCTCCACCCGGGACAGGGGATGGGAGACCCAGTACTTC. It translates to CASTRDRGWETQYF. Combining the CDR3 with reference TRBV30 and TRBJ2-5 gives the whole variable domain SQTIHQWPATLVQPVGSPLSLECTVEGTSNPNLYWYRQAAGRGLQLLFYSVGIGQISSEVPQNLSASRPQDRQFILSSKKLLLSDSGFYLCASTRDRGWETQYFGPGTRLLVL.

The chain is built from TRBV30 and TRBJ1-1, with D uncertain. Germline V gene data show CDR1 as GTSNPN and CDR2 as SVGIG (reference sequence). This CDR3 contains 16 residues. The V end was cut by 3 bases, the J end by 1 base, with 18 bases between. In DNA form, the CDR3 reads TGTGCCTGGAGGCCGTTTGGGTCGGACTCGAACACTGAAGCTTTCTTT. It specifies CAWRPFGSDSNTEAFF. Full variable domain (outside the CDR3, taken from reference TRBV30 and TRBJ1-1): SQTIHQWPATLVQPVGSPLSLECTVEGTSNPNLYWYRQAAGRGLQLLFYSVGIGQISSEVPQNLSASRPQDRQFILSSKKLLLSDSGFYLCAWRPFGSDSNTEAFFGQGTRLTVV.

This clone was detected only a few times. This chain connects TRBV6-5 to TRBJ2-7, with 7 bases that match TRBD2. Germline CDR1 reads MNHEY; CDR2 reads SVGAGI. V shed 8 bases and J 2 bases; nucleotides not matched to a gene: 6. This CDR3 is 13 amino acids long. The CDR3 bases are TGTGCCAGCGGGGGGGACCCTCCCTACGAGCAGTACTTC. The encoded protein is CASGGDPPYEQYF.

The V and J genes are TRBV6-6 and TRBJ1-5; 10 positions agree with TRBD1. Trimming removed 2 bases from V and 7 bases from J; junction bases left unmatched: 8. The CDR3 loop spans 16 amino acids. Germline V gene sequence: CDR1 MNHNY, CDR2 SVGAGI (reference sequence). The CDR3, as DNA: TGTGCCAGCAGTTACCGGGACAGGGGAAAGAAACAGCCCCAGCATTTT. Its translation is CASSYRDRGKKQPQHF.

The chain carries TRBV25-1 and TRBJ2-7; D is ambiguous. Germline-derived CDR1 and CDR2 are MGHDK and SYGVNS. Between the trimmed V and J ends, which lost 5 bases and 7 bases, there was a span of 12 bases. The CDR3 is 12 amino acids. The DNA for the CDR3 is TGTGCCAGCAGTCTCGGGTTGGGGGAGCAGTACTTC. Its translation is CASSLGLGEQYF.

This rearrangement joins TRBV9 to TRBJ2-1, with 12 bases fitting TRBD2. The CDR3 is 16 residues long. After removal of 0 bases from V and 7 bases from J, the junction contained 5 bases not matched to a gene. CDR1 SGDLS and CDR2 YYNGEE come from the germline V gene. The CDR3 reads CASSVDTSGRYNEQFF. CDR3 DNA: TGTGCCAGCAGCGTAGATACTAGCGGGAGGTATAATGAGCAGTTCTTC.

The chain is built from TRBV4-1 and TRBJ2-2, with 8 bases that match TRBD1. CDR3 length: 15 amino acids. Germline V gene sequence: CDR1 MGHRA, CDR2 YSYEKL. V lost 5 bases, J lost 2 bases, and 4 bases stayed unmatched. DNA of the CDR3: TGCGCCAGCAGCTCAGGACAGGGTAACACCGGGGAGCTGTTTTTT. Amino acids: CASSSGQGNTGELFF.

This chain connects TRBV7-2 to TRBJ1-2; tentatively, D is TRBD1 (6 bases). With 5 bases removed from V and 3 bases from J, the gap between germline ends came to 13 bases. This CDR3 contains 14 residues. The germline CDR1 and CDR2 sequences are SGHTA and FQGNSA. The DNA for the CDR3 is TGTGCCAGCAGCCCAGGGGTTGGGGACTATGGCTACACCTTC. Translating gives CASSPGVGDYGYTF.

The chain uses TRBV6-5 and TRBJ2-1; maybe TRBD1 (6 bases). This CDR3 comprises 12 residues. Germline V gene lookup returns CDR1 MNHEY and CDR2 SVGAGI. Trimming took 6 bases from V and 9 from J, leaving 12 bases between them. The CDR3 is CASRPQGGEQFF. The CDR3 coding sequence is TGTGCCAGCAGACCACAGGGTGGTGAGCAGTTCTTC.

The chain uses TRBV4-2 and TRBJ2-5; 9 nucleotides agree with TRBD2. After removal of 5 bases from V and 5 bases from J, the junction contained 9 bases not matched to a gene. This CDR3 region has 15 residues. In germline, CDR1 is LGHNA, CDR2 YNFKEQ. The CDR3 bases are TGTGCCAGCAGCAAGGGACTAGCTATTGGGGAGACCCAGTACTTC. Its protein product is CASSKGLAIGETQYF.

The rearrangement links TRBV6-5 to TRBJ2-1; 8 bases fit TRBD1. The CDR3 runs to 12 residues. The ends lost 3 bases at V and 12 bases at J; junction bases unmatched: 4. Germline V lookup: CDR1 MNHEY, CDR2 SVGAGI. CDR3 DNA sequence: TGTGCCAGCAGTTATGGCGGACAGGGGCAGTTCTTC. Amino acids: CASSYGGQGQFF.